One sample yielded the 4 T cell receptor beta chains listed below, sequenced in a study of metastatic and nonmetastatic thyroid tumors. TCRdb reprocessed the PCR reads via MiXCR. The data contain some 35,000 clones, about 29% of them singletons. All patients were untreated before thyroid surgery. Sequencing used blood. The receptors here all came from a female donor with papillary thyroid cancer or a benign thyroid nodule (not recorded which). Some clones in this sample may be carry-over from other donors' samples.

By sample share, this clone is medium-sized. V is TRBV6-6 and J is TRBJ1-2; D call uncertain. Trimming shortened V by 2 bases and J by 7 bases, and 17 bases separated the two germline ends. Germline V gives CDR1 MNHNY, CDR2 SVGAGI (reference sequence). The CDR3 is made up of 15 amino acids. The CDR3 spells CASSYKVQASSGYTF. The CDR3 DNA follows: TGTGCCAGCAGTTACAAGGTCCAGGCTTCATCTGGCTACACCTTC.

In its sample, this clone was seen a few times. In DNA, the CDR3 is TGTGCCAGCTCACCACCAGGCGGTGACAATCAGCCCCAGCATTTT. Translation gives CASSPPGGDNQPQHF. The rearrangement joins TRBV18 to TRBJ1-5; D is uncertain. The CDR3 contains 15 residues. Per germline, CDR1 KGHSH and CDR2 LQKENI. Trimming pared 0 bases from V and 3 bases from J, leaving 9 bases between. Full variable domain (missing parts from reference TRBV18 and TRBJ1-5): NAGVMQNPRHLVRRRGQEARLRCSPMKGHSHVYWYRQLPEEGLKFMVYLQKENIIDESGMPKERFSAEFPKEGPSILRIQQVVRGDSAAYFCASSPPGGDNQPQHFGDGTRLSIL.

This clone was seen repeatedly, ten times or more. The chain uses TRBV2 and TRBJ1-5; possibly TRBD1 for D (6 bases). Between the trimmed V and J ends, which lost 5 bases and 7 bases, there was a span of 15 bases. The germline V gene has CDR1 SNHLY and CDR2 FYNNEI. The CDR3 contains 14 residues. DNA of the CDR3: TGTGCCAGCAGTCCCTGGGGGAGGGGGCAGCCCCAGCATTTT. Translated, it gives CASSPWGRGQPQHF.

In this sample, this clone turned up a few times. The rearrangement links TRBV4-2 to TRBJ1-6; D is undetermined. The CDR3 extends over 13 amino acids. Trimming shortened V by 5 bases and J by 10 bases, and 12 bases separated the two germline ends. Germline V gene lookup returns CDR1 LGHNA and CDR2 YNFKEQ. CDR3 residues: CASSSGVRSPLHF. The CDR3 DNA sequence: TGTGCCAGCAGCAGCGGGGTGAGGTCACCCCTCCACTTT.